A selection of T cell receptor beta chains follows, all from one sample in a study of response to subunit inactivated influenza vaccine. MiXCR was run by TCRdb on the RT-PCR reads, yielding one entry per CDR3 protein. Among about 540,000 distinct CDR3 sequences listed, 12% to 15% were seen once. Here the sequenced sample was PBMCs from blood, taken roughly 13 days after vaccination. These receptors were collected from a man aged 50 to 59 who received an inactivated influenza vaccine. Each CDR3 is given with its conserved first and last residue. The D gene is left open where the match is weak. Clone size, where shown, is once, few, many, or a class for clones that have expanded.

v_call: TRBV12-3/TRBV12-4; j_call: TRBJ2-4; d_call: NA; clone_size: few; cdr3_aa: CASSSYRDPKNIQYF; cdr3_nt: TGTGCCAGCAGTTCATACAGGGACCCCAAAAACATTCAGTACTTC
v_call: TRBV5-1; j_call: TRBJ1-2; d_call: NA; clone_size: few; cdr3_aa: CASSPLPGDGYTF; cdr3_nt: TGCGCCAGCAGCCCCCTGCCAGGGGATGGCTACACCTTC
v_call: TRBV6-2/TRBV6-3; j_call: TRBJ2-1; d_call: TRBD2; clone_size: NA; cdr3_aa: CASGGLAAYNEQFF; cdr3_nt: TGTGCCAGTGGGGGACTAGCGGCCTACAATGAGCAGTTCTTC
v_call: TRBV20-1; j_call: TRBJ1-1; d_call: TRBD1; clone_size: NA; cdr3_aa: CSARAPRGMNTEAFF; cdr3_nt: TGCAGTGCTAGAGCCCCCAGGGGGATGAACACTGAAGCTTTCTTT
v_call: TRBV15; j_call: TRBJ1-5; d_call: NA; clone_size: few; cdr3_aa: CATSYDSNQPQHF; cdr3_nt: TGTGCCACCAGCTATGACAGCAATCAGCCCCAGCATTTT
v_call: TRBV2; j_call: TRBJ2-2; d_call: NA; clone_size: few; cdr3_aa: CASTEVGSDTGELFF; cdr3_nt: TGTGCCAGCACTGAAGTGGGATCGGACACCGGGGAGCTGTTTTTT
v_call: TRBV6-5; j_call: TRBJ2-1; d_call: NA; clone_size: few; cdr3_aa: CASSWGGQNYNEQFF; cdr3_nt: TGTGCCAGCAGTTGGGGGGGACAGAACTACAATGAGCAGTTCTTC
v_call: TRBV20-1; j_call: TRBJ2-5; d_call: NA; clone_size: few; cdr3_aa: CSARSPESEETQYF; cdr3_nt: TGCAGTGCTAGATCGCCTGAGTCTGAAGAGACCCAGTACTTC
v_call: TRBV12-3/TRBV12-4; j_call: TRBJ2-5; d_call: NA; clone_size: many; cdr3_aa: CASSLGRTTRETQYF; cdr3_nt: TGTGCCAGCAGTTTAGGAAGGACTACAAGGGAGACCCAGTACTTC
v_call: TRBV27; j_call: TRBJ2-7; d_call: TRBD2; clone_size: NA; cdr3_aa: CASSLVGGRASEQYF; cdr3_nt: TGTGCCAGCAGCTTGGTGGGCGGGAGGGCCAGCGAGCAGTACTTC
v_call: TRBV3-1; j_call: TRBJ2-3; d_call: TRBD2; clone_size: few; cdr3_aa: CASSQAASGDTQYF; cdr3_nt: TGTGCCAGCAGCCAAGCGGCTAGCGGTGATACGCAGTATTTT
v_call: TRBV4-3; j_call: TRBJ1-6; d_call: NA; clone_size: NA; cdr3_aa: CASSQDPGYNSPLHF; cdr3_nt: TGCGCCAGCAGCCAAGATCCAGGTTATAATTCACCCCTCCACTTT
v_call: TRBV19; j_call: TRBJ2-5; d_call: TRBD1; clone_size: NA; cdr3_aa: CASRRDRRMETQYF; cdr3_nt: TGTGCCAGCCGCCGGGACAGAAGGATGGAGACCCAGTACTTC
v_call: TRBV12-3/TRBV12-4; j_call: TRBJ2-1; d_call: NA; clone_size: many; cdr3_aa: CASSQQRHEQFF; cdr3_nt: TGTGCCAGCAGCCAACAGCGTCATGAGCAGTTCTTC
v_call: TRBV10-3; j_call: TRBJ2-2; d_call: TRBD2; clone_size: NA; cdr3_aa: CAIRRGTSGRKNVGELFF; cdr3_nt: TGTGCCATCAGGAGGGGGACTAGCGGGAGAAAGAATGTCGGGGAGCTGTTTTTT
v_call: TRBV29-1; j_call: TRBJ2-1; d_call: TRBD2; clone_size: NA; cdr3_aa: CSVEPGLGYNEQFF; cdr3_nt: TGCAGCGTTGAACCGGGACTAGGCTACAATGAGCAGTTCTTC
v_call: TRBV7-8; j_call: TRBJ1-3; d_call: TRBD1; clone_size: few; cdr3_aa: CASSNRDRGGNTIYF; cdr3_nt: TGTGCCAGCAGCAACCGGGACAGGGGCGGAAACACCATATATTTT
v_call: TRBV5-1; j_call: TRBJ1-5; d_call: NA; clone_size: NA; cdr3_aa: CASSLDGPELSNQPQHF; cdr3_nt: TGCGCCAGCAGCTTGGATGGGCCCGAACTTAGCAATCAGCCCCAGCATTTT
v_call: TRBV12-5; j_call: TRBJ1-1; d_call: NA; clone_size: few; cdr3_aa: CASGLGIGRTEAFF; cdr3_nt: TGTGCTAGTGGTTTGGGCATCGGGCGCACTGAAGCTTTCTTT
v_call: TRBV5-6; j_call: TRBJ2-1; d_call: NA; clone_size: few; cdr3_aa: CASSLGQISNEQFF; cdr3_nt: TGTGCCAGCAGCTTAGGTCAAATTTCCAATGAGCAGTTCTTC
v_call: TRBV20-1; j_call: TRBJ2-5; d_call: NA; clone_size: NA; cdr3_aa: CSARDYRGGQGVF; cdr3_nt: TGCAGTGCTAGAGATTATAGGGGGGGTCAAGGGGTATTC
v_call: TRBV7-9; j_call: TRBJ2-5; d_call: NA; clone_size: few; cdr3_aa: CASSLPGVETQYF; cdr3_nt: TGTGCCAGCAGCCTACCCGGGGTTGAGACCCAGTACTTC
v_call: TRBV7-6; j_call: TRBJ1-3; d_call: NA; clone_size: NA; cdr3_aa: CASSLGSYSGNTIYF; cdr3_nt: TGTGCCAGCAGCTTAGGATCTTACTCTGGAAACACCATATATTTT
v_call: TRBV20-1; j_call: TRBJ2-7; d_call: NA; clone_size: NA; cdr3_aa: CSVETEEPYEQYF; cdr3_nt: TGCAGTGTGGAGACAGAAGAGCCCTACGAGCAGTACTTC
v_call: TRBV6-1; j_call: TRBJ1-2; d_call: TRBD1; clone_size: NA; cdr3_aa: CASNKRSYRTGNGYTF; cdr3_nt: TGTGCCAGCAACAAACGCTCTTATAGGACAGGGAACGGCTACACCTTC
v_call: TRBV3-1; j_call: TRBJ2-2; d_call: TRBD1; clone_size: NA; cdr3_aa: CASSSWDSKNTGELFF; cdr3_nt: TGTGCCAGCTCCTCTTGGGACAGTAAAAACACCGGGGAGCTGTTTTTT